This T cell receptor (beta chain) came from a study of post-analysis software for immune sequencing data. The overall study: Relapsing-remitting, secondary progressive and progressive-relapsing forms made up the multiple sclerosis disease courses.

Of note for this clonotype: No antigen is known for it.

Included in the TCR beta cDNA libraries were unique molecular identifiers. Once 1 to 10 million T cells were used, about half a million cDNA molecules resulted. TCRdb ran MiXCR on the PCR reads and lists one entry per CDR3 protein. This sample has about half a million distinct CDR3 sequences, with nearly 45% found just once. Study-wide findings and caveats: About five TRBV segments (TRBV5-6, TRBV5-1 and TRBV20-1 among them) occurred more frequently in patients than in controls. Normalized Chao1 diversity was significantly lower in multiple sclerosis patients than in controls. F measure grouped same-batch samples tightly together.

The CDR3 sequence is 12 residues long. The germline V gene encodes CDR1 SQVTM and CDR2 ANQGSEA. Trimming took off 4 bases at V and 9 bases at J, with 13 bases between the two ends. This chain uses TRBV29-1 with TRBJ2-1; maybe TRBD1 (7 bases). This clonotype was sampled from a girl aged 10 to 17 with multiple sclerosis. The sequencing input was blood. This CDR3 is CSVVPGGIEQFF. CDR3 bases: TGCAGCGTTGTCCCAGGGGGGATTGAGCAGTTCTTC.